This TCR beta chain was sequenced in a study of T cell changes during pregnancy in multiple sclerosis. Unmatched junction bases numbered 6, after V lost 4 bases and J lost 7 bases. This CDR3 has 15 amino acids. Germline V lookup: CDR1 MNHEY, CDR2 SVGAGI. Using immunoSEQ multiplex PCR, the repertoire was profiled, and TCRdb retains in-frame clones only, with some absent. The table lists 79,000 or so clones, approximately 90% of them singletons. J is TRBJ1-4 and V is TRBV6-5; 10 bases match TRBD1. This receptor was identified in a female donor in good health, enrolled as a control in a pregnancy study. The input for sequencing was peripheral blood, taken in the first trimester of pregnancy. CDR3 coding DNA: TGTGCCAGCAGTTGGGACAGGGGTGTTGGTGAAAAACTGTTTTTT. This codes for CASSWDRGVGEKLFF.